This TCR beta chain was recovered during a study of radiotherapy plus CTLA-4 blockade in lung cancer. Profiling relied on immunoSEQ multiplex PCR, and the TCRdb table lists in-frame clones only, not all of them. The profile covers under 45,000 clones, with approximately 79% appearing a single time and more than 20% taken by the ten largest. The TCR originated in a human donor with non-small cell lung cancer that progressed on radiotherapy plus ipilimumab. Sequenced here: peripheral blood, sampled from a patient treated with radiotherapy plus ipilimumab.

The CDR3 region is CASSLSGIEEKLFF. The CDR3 DNA is TGTGCCAGCAGCTTGTCAGGGATAGAGGAAAAACTGTTTTTT. The gene calls are TRBV7-9 and TRBJ1-4, with TRBD1 as a possible D gene (5 bases). The V end was cut by 3 bases, the J end by 8 bases, with 13 bases between. Germline CDR1 and CDR2: SEHNR and FQNEAQ (reference sequence). CDR3 length: 14 residues.